This T cell receptor (beta chain) stems from a study of T-cell memory formation after mild COVID-19. Across the whole study: Largely donor-specific sequence clusters came from a couple of donors.

The table lists this clonotype with many counts. In germline, CDR1 is SEHNR, CDR2 FQNEAQ (reference sequence). The CDR3 loop spans 17 amino acids. The V gene end was trimmed by 4 bases and the J gene end by 9 bases; junction bases not matched to a gene: 16. MiXCR, applied by TCRdb to the 5' RACE reads, yields one record per CDR3 protein. The sample holds roughly 400,000 distinct CDR3 sequences; around a sixth are singletons and the top ten take approximately 21%. The origin of this receptor is a man aged 18 to 30 who had mild COVID-19 (a few samples of this study predate the infection). Cell type and time point are not known. Material for sequencing was PBMCs or a T cell subset sorted from them (not recorded which). The chain carries TRBV7-9 and TRBJ2-1; 9 bases agree with TRBD1. Here the CDR3 DNA reads TGTGCCAGCAGCTGGTCACGCCGGGACAGGGCTTTCGGTGAGCAGTTCTTC. Amino acids: CASSWSRRDRAFGEQFF.